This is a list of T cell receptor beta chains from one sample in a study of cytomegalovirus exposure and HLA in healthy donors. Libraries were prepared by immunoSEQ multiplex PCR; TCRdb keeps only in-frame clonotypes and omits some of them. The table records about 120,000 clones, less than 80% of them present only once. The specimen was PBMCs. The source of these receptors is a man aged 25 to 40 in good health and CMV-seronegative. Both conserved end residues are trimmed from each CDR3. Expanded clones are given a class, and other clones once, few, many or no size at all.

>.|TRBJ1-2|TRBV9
ASSAGQGNYGYT
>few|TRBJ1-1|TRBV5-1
ASSLVSGSEAF
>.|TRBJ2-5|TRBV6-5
ASSYFGRGEETQY
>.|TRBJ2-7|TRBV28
ASSLYLGATYEQY
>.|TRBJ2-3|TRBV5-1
ASSSAGPSTDTQY
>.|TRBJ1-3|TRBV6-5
ASSWGQVLSGNTIY
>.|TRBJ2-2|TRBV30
AWIIGQGSAGELF
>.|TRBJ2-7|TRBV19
ASSIGGVPYEQY
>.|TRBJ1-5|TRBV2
ASSEETGGNQPQH
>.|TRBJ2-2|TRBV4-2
ASSSRPSVSTGELF
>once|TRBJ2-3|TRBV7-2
ASNFGGGADTQY
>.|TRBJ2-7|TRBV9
ASSVEQGTTYEQY
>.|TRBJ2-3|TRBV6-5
ASALRDSFTDTQY
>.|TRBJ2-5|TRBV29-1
SAGTSGETQY
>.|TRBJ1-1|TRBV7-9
ASSPGTTEAF
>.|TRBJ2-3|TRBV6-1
ASSEFGGGAGDTQY
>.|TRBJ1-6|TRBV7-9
SSSFDRTFPYNSPLH
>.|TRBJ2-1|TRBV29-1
SVDWRSSDNEQF
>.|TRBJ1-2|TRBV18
ASSTIIGGYGYT
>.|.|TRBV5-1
ASSLGQGLGYEQY
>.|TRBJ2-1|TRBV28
ASSLYSSYNEQF
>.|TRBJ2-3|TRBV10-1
ASSDEGGSDTQY
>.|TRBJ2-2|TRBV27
ASSPTPNTGELF
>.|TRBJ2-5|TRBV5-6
ASSSRDRGQETQY
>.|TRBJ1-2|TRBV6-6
ASSTTGEGYT
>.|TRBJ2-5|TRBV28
ASSDYVRGAQY
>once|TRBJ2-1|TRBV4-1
ASSPPDRIREQF
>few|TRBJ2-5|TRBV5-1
ASSAAGTGGETQY